The 24 T cell receptor beta chains below all came from one sample that was sequenced in a study of blood T cell repertoires in COVID-19 (TCRdb year 2020). Libraries were made using the immunoSEQ multiplex PCR assay. The table comes from immuneACCESS by way of TCRdb, which keeps in-frame sequences with V and J called. Part of the clones is missing from these tables; in studies checked, under half for an unresolved V gene and the rest for unknown reasons. For this sample there are about 180,000 clones; approximately 92% appear just once. The biggest ten clones account for roughly 2.4% of the sample. Sequenced input: PBMCs or T cells enriched from blood (not recorded which). The origin of the receptors is a woman between 40 and 50 years old with acute COVID-19.

The gene calls are TRBV11-2 and TRBJ2-5; 7 nucleotides align to TRBD2. Germline CDR1 is SGHAT and CDR2 is FQNNGV. There are 14 residues in the CDR3. J was trimmed by 2 bases and V by 5 bases; bases with no gene match: 5. The CDR3 loop is CASSQLGGQETQYF. The CDR3 nucleotides read TGTGCCAGCAGCCAACTGGGAGGGCAAGAGACCCAGTACTTC.

The chain carries TRBV5-8 and TRBJ2-1; 11 bases fit TRBD2. Germline V gives CDR1 SGHTS, CDR2 YDEGEE. This CDR3 comprises 17 residues. J was trimmed by 2 bases and V by 3 bases; bases with no gene match: 7. The chain's CDR3 is CASSWGRTSGPYNEQFF. CDR3 nucleotides: TGTGCCAGCAGCTGGGGGAGGACTAGCGGGCCCTACAATGAGCAGTTCTTC. The full variable domain, its missing parts supplied by reference TRBV5-8 and TRBJ2-1, is EAGVTQSPTHLIKTRGQQATLRCSPISGHTSVYWYQQALGLGLQFLLWYDEGEERNRGNFPPRFSGRQFPNYSSELNVNALELEDSALYLCASSWGRTSGPYNEQFFGPGTRLTVL.

The chain employs TRBV6-5 and TRBJ1-6; 8 bases agree with TRBD1. CDR1 is MNHEY and CDR2 is SVGAGI in the germline V gene. V dropped 5 bases and J dropped 14; count of bases not matched to a gene: 2. The CDR3 extends over 11 amino acids. The CDR3 nucleotides are TGTGCCAGCAGTAACAGGGGGTCCCTCCACTTT. Its protein product is CASSNRGSLHF.

The chain combines TRBV30 with TRBJ1-5; D may be TRBD1 (5 bases). The CDR3 contains 13 residues. Germline V gene data show CDR1 as GTSNPN and CDR2 as SVGIG (reference sequence). V lost 5 bases and J 3 bases, leaving 11 bases between the germline ends. This CDR3 reads CAWGDGDNQPQHF. The CDR3, as DNA: TGTGCCTGGGGGGACGGGGACAATCAGCCCCAGCATTTT.

The V call is TRBV5-1, the J call TRBJ2-3, with 14 bases matching TRBD2. Germline CDR1 is SGHRS and CDR2 is YFSETQ. CDR3 length: 16 amino acids. V lost 4 bases, J lost 3 bases, and 4 bases stayed unmatched. The CDR3 here is CASSGTSGGGTDTQYF. CDR3 DNA: TGCGCCAGCAGCGGGACTAGCGGGGGAGGTACAGATACGCAGTATTTT.

The chain employs TRBV7-9 and TRBJ1-6, with D uncertain. This CDR3 is 14 amino acids long. The V and J ends lost 3 bases and 5 bases respectively, with 8 bases between them. Germline CDR1 reads SEHNR; CDR2 reads FQNEAQ (reference sequence). The CDR3 loop reads CASSFGGNNSPLHF. CDR3 coding DNA: TGTGCCAGCAGCTTTGGCGGAAATAATTCACCCCTCCACTTT.

The chain carries TRBV5-4 and TRBJ1-2, with D unclear. With 0 bases removed from V and 4 bases from J, the gap between germline ends came to 16 bases. The CDR3 length is 16 residues. Germline V gene sequence: CDR1 SGHNT, CDR2 YYREEE (reference sequence). CDR3 sequence reads: CASSLGAGRSTYGYTF. DNA of the CDR3: TGTGCCAGCAGCTTGGGGGCGGGGAGGTCTACCTATGGCTACACCTTC.

The chain links TRBV4-1 to TRBJ2-1, with TRBD2 as a possible D gene (6 bases). CDR1 MGHRA and CDR2 YSYEKL come from the germline V gene. Trimming removed 5 bases at V and 4 bases at J, with 18 bases between. CDR3 length equals 16 residues. The CDR3 nucleotides are TGCGCCAGCAGCGTAGGGCTCACTGGGGGGTACAATGAGCAGTTCTTC. Its protein is CASSVGLTGGYNEQFF.

V gene TRBV5-1 combines with J gene TRBJ2-2, with TRBD2 matching 9 bases. Germline V lookup: CDR1 SGHRS, CDR2 YFSETQ. Losses at the gene ends were 3 bases for V and 3 bases for J; bases not matched to a gene: 3. This CDR3 region has 15 residues. This CDR3 is CASSSSGDYTGELFF. The DNA for the CDR3 is TGCGCCAGCAGCTCTAGCGGGGATTACACCGGGGAGCTGTTTTTT. The full variable domain, with the rest looked up from reference TRBV5-1 and TRBJ2-2, is KAGVTQTPRYLIKTRGQQVTLSCSPISGHRSVSWYQQTPGQGLQFLFEYFSETQRNKGNFPGRFSGRQFSNSRSEMNVSTLELGDSALYLCASSSSGDYTGELFFGEGSRLTVL.

J is TRBJ1-5 and V is TRBV12-1; the D segment call TRBD1 is taken from the table without a DNA check. TRBV12-1 is designated a pseudogene. CDR3 size: 14 residues. For the CDR3, the DNA is TGTGCCAGCAGCTTTTATGGGGCGGACCAGCCCCAGCATTTT. Its protein product is CASSFYGADQPQHF.

The chain combines TRBV6-5 with TRBJ1-3; possibly TRBD1 for D (5 bases). From germline, CDR1 is MNHEY and CDR2 SVGAGI. The CDR3 has 15 amino acids. With 7 bases removed from V and 0 bases from J, the gap between germline ends came to 13 bases. The CDR3 reads CASTEPGGSGNTIYF. The CDR3 coding sequence is TGTGCCAGCACCGAACCGGGGGGCTCTGGAAACACCATATATTTT.

The rearrangement joins TRBV30 to TRBJ1-1; D perhaps matches TRBD1 (6 bases). V was clipped by 7 bases and J by 0 bases, with 18 bases between them. Germline loops: CDR1 GTSNPN, CDR2 SVGIG (reference sequence). This CDR3 has 15 amino acids. The CDR3 reads CASTGTTFLNTEAFF. In DNA, the CDR3 is TGTGCCTCGACCGGGACAACCTTCTTGAACACTGAAGCTTTCTTT.

V and J are TRBV7-9 and TRBJ1-1; D uncertain. The ends were cut back, 6 bases at V and 2 bases at J, with 16 bases in the middle. The CDR3 consists of 15 residues. CDR1 SEHNR and CDR2 FQNEAQ come from the germline V gene (reference sequence). The CDR3 here is CASSPIIKLNTEAFF. In DNA, the CDR3 is TGTGCCAGCAGTCCAATAATAAAGCTCAACACTGAAGCTTTCTTT.

The chain employs TRBV9 and TRBJ2-1, with D tentatively TRBD2 (5 bases). CDR3 length: 12 amino acids. Between the trimmed V and J ends, which lost 4 bases and 7 bases, there was a span of 9 bases. Germline loops: CDR1 SGDLS, CDR2 YYNGEE. The CDR3 is CASSNWENEQFF. DNA of the CDR3: TGTGCCAGCAGCAACTGGGAGAATGAGCAGTTCTTC. Looking up the rest from reference TRBV9 and TRBJ2-1 gives the full variable domain: DSGVTQTPKHLITATGQRVTLRCSPRSGDLSVYWYQQSLDQGLQFLIQYYNGEERAKGNILERFSAQQFPDLHSELNLSSLELGDSALYFCASSNWENEQFFGPGTRLTVL.

V usage is TRBV28 and J usage is TRBJ2-5; D is possibly TRBD2 (6 bases). Deletions cut 3 bases from V and 5 bases from J, with 16 bases between. The germline V gene has CDR1 MDHEN and CDR2 SYDVKM. The CDR3 runs to 15 residues. CDR3 sequence (DNA): TGTGCCAGCAGTTTGCCGGCAGGGACTTTTGAGACCCAGTACTTC. Translated: CASSLPAGTFETQYF.

The chain combines TRBV12-3 or TRBV12-4 with TRBJ2-1; D possibly corresponds to TRBD2 (5 bases). V gave up 7 bases and J gave up 0 bases, with 7 bases separating them. The CDR3 spans 13 residues. The CDR3 loop is CASNSGSYNEQFF. DNA of the CDR3: TGTGCCAGCAACAGCGGCTCCTACAATGAGCAGTTCTTC.

The chain joins TRBV7-6 to TRBJ2-3; 9 positions agree with TRBD2. CDR3 size: 18 residues. V shed 1 base and J 4 bases; nucleotides not matched to a gene: 12. Per germline, CDR1 SGHVS and CDR2 FNYEAQ. The CDR3 reads CASSLGQAGGPRADTQYF. The CDR3 coding sequence is TGTGCCAGCAGCTTAGGTCAGGCGGGAGGGCCGAGGGCAGATACGCAGTATTTT.

The chain is built from TRBV4-3 and TRBJ2-3; TRBD2 matches at 11 bases. This CDR3 region has 15 residues. The V gene end was trimmed by 3 bases and the J gene end by 3 bases; junction bases not matched to a gene: 2. CDR1 is LGHNA and CDR2 is YSLEER in the germline V gene. The CDR3 protein is CASSHTSGRTDTQYF. Here the CDR3 DNA reads TGCGCCAGCAGCCACACTAGCGGGAGAACAGATACGCAGTATTTT.

This clone was found once. The genes are TRBV7-8 and TRBJ2-7; 7 bases are a match to TRBD1. Germline V CDR1 and CDR2: SGHVS, FQNEAQ. Germline trimming cut 3 bases from V and 5 bases from J; bases unmatched to any gene: 4. The length of the CDR3 is 13 residues. DNA for the CDR3: TGTGCCAGCAGCTTGACAGGGTTCGACGAGCAGTACTTC. Translation: CASSLTGFDEQYF.

This clone was seen a few times. The V and J genes are TRBV19 and TRBJ2-7; the D gene is possibly TRBD1 (5 bases). The germline V gene has CDR1 LNHDA and CDR2 SQIVND (reference sequence). This CDR3 is built from 14 residues. Trimming removed 5 bases at V and 3 bases at J, with 14 bases between. CDR3 amino acids: CASSSTDSVYEQYF. The CDR3, as DNA: TGTGCCAGTAGTTCTACCGACAGCGTCTACGAGCAGTACTTC. Full variable domain (outside the CDR3, taken from reference TRBV19 and TRBJ2-7): DGGITQSPKYLFRKEGQNVTLSCEQNLNHDAMYWYRQDPGQGLRLIYYSQIVNDFQKGDIAEGYSVSREKKESFPLTVTSAQKNPTAFYLCASSSTDSVYEQYFGPGTRLTVT.

The rearrangement links TRBV28 to TRBJ2-7, with D possibly TRBD2 on 6 matching bases. V dropped 2 bases and J dropped 5 bases, with 16 bases sitting between them. The CDR3 spans 15 residues. In germline, CDR1 is MDHEN, CDR2 SYDVKM. The CDR3 nucleotides are TGTGCCAGCAGTTTAGGCGGGGCAGGTATCGACGAGCAGTACTTC. It encodes CASSLGGAGIDEQYF.

The V call is TRBV6-1, the J call TRBJ2-3; TRBD1 is a possible D gene (6 bases). Germline CDR1 reads MNHNS; CDR2 reads SASEGT. V lost 3 bases, J lost 5 bases, and 15 bases lay in between. This CDR3 has 15 residues. CDR3 nucleotide sequence: TGTGCCAGCAGTGATTCTCTAGAAGGGGGAGATACGCAGTATTTT. Its translation is CASSDSLEGGDTQYF.

This chain joins TRBV7-9 and TRBJ1-5; perhaps TRBD1 as D (6 bases). The germline V gene encodes CDR1 SEHNR and CDR2 FQNEAQ (reference sequence). This CDR3 region has 16 residues. The V end was cut by 4 bases, the J end by 3 bases, with 16 bases between. The CDR3 loop is CASSSSDSSFNQPQHF. In DNA form, the CDR3 reads TGTGCCAGCAGCTCATCGGACAGCTCCTTCAATCAGCCCCAGCATTTT.

The V gene is TRBV27, the J gene TRBJ2-2, with D possibly being TRBD1 (7 bases). V was pared by 3 bases and J by 5 bases, with 13 bases between. The germline CDR1 and CDR2 sequences are MNHEY and SMNVEV (reference sequence). The CDR3 runs 15 residues. This CDR3 reads CASSLQGGPTGELFF. The CDR3 nucleotides read TGTGCCAGCAGTTTGCAGGGGGGACCAACCGGGGAGCTGTTTTTT.